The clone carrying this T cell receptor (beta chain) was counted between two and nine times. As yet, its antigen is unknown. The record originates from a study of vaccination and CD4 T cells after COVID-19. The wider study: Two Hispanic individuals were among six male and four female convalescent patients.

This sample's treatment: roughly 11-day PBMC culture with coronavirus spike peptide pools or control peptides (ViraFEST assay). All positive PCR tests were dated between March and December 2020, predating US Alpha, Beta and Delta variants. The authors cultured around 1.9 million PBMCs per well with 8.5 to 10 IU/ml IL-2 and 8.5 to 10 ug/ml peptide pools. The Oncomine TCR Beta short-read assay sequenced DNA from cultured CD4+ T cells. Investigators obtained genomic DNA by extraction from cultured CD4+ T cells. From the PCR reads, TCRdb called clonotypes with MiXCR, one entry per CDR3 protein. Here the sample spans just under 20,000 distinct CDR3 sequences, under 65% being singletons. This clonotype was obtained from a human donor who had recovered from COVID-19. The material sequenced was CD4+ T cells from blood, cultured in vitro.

The CDR3 loop reads CASSGTGLYTNYGYTF. Here the CDR3 DNA reads TGTGCCAGCAGTGGGACAGGACTTTATACTAACTATGGCTACACCTTC. V usage is TRBV12-3 or TRBV12-4 and J usage is TRBJ1-2; TRBD1 matches 8 bases. This CDR3 spans 16 amino acids. V dropped 5 bases and J dropped 0; count of bases not matched to a gene: 8.